A selection of T cell receptor beta chains follows, all from one sample in a study of shared clonotypes between healthy human individuals. Sequencing was performed with immunoSEQ multiplex PCR; in TCRdb, only in-frame clones are kept and a portion is missing. This sample carries 150,000 to 200,000 clones, approximately 95% of them seen once, and the ten largest clones take around 0.067%. The sequencing sample was made of naive CD4+ T cells sorted from blood. These receptors came from a woman aged 25 to 39 in good health. Both conserved end residues are part of each CDR3. D genes are given only for firm matches. Rows may omit the clone size; those that give it use once, few, many or a size class.

NA | TRBJ2-6 | NA | TRBV2 | CASAEYTHSGANVLTF | TGTGCCAGCGCCGAATACACCCACTCTGGGGCCAACGTCCTGACTTTC
few | TRBJ1-5 | TRBD1 | TRBV29-1 | CSVPGTGNQPQHF | TGCAGCGTCCCCGGGACAGGGAATCAGCCCCAGCATTTT
NA | TRBJ2-1 | NA | TRBV7-8 | CASSLAGVGSSYNEQFF | TGTGCCAGCAGCTTAGCGGGGGTAGGGAGCTCCTACAATGAGCAGTTCTTC
few | TRBJ2-7 | NA | TRBV20-1 | CSAPDWYEQYF | TGCAGTGCTCCAGACTGGTACGAGCAGTACTTC
NA | TRBJ2-5 | NA | TRBV27 | CASSLHGRFNQETQYF | TGTGCCAGCAGTTTACATGGGAGGTTTAACCAAGAGACCCAGTACTTC
NA | TRBJ2-7 | TRBD2 | TRBV5-6 | CASRGLAGALYEQYF | TGTGCCAGCAGGGGACTAGCGGGAGCTCTGTACGAGCAGTACTTC
NA | TRBJ2-7 | TRBD2 | TRBV27 | CASSLRTSGTYEQYF | TGTGCCAGCAGTTTAAGAACTAGCGGGACCTACGAGCAGTACTTC
once | TRBJ1-5 | TRBD1 | TRBV28 | CASSRAGTGVNQPQHF | TGTGCCAGCAGTAGAGCCGGGACAGGGGTCAATCAGCCCCAGCATTTT
NA | TRBJ1-3 | NA | TRBV4-1 | CASSQVGDRIVEGNTIYF | TGCGCCAGCAGCCAAGTGGGGGATCGGATTGTGGAAGGAAACACCATATATTTT
NA | TRBJ2-7 | NA | TRBV6-6 | CASSPGSTYEQYF | TGTGCCAGCAGTCCGGGATCAACCTACGAGCAGTACTTC
NA | TRBJ1-4 | TRBD1 | TRBV7-4 | CASSPLDRVGEKLFF | TGTGCCAGCAGTCCCCTTGACAGGGTGGGTGAAAAACTGTTTTTT
NA | TRBJ2-1 | TRBD2 | TRBV28 | CASSQAGIYNEQFF | TGTGCCAGCAGTCAAGCGGGGATCTACAATGAGCAGTTCTTC
NA | TRBJ1-3 | NA | TRBV4-2 | CASSQEAAVSGNTIYF | TGTGCCAGCAGCCAAGAGGCGGCTGTCTCTGGAAACACCATATATTTT
NA | TRBJ2-7 | TRBD2 | TRBV28 | CASTRTGLAVYEQYF | TGTGCCAGCACCAGAACCGGACTAGCGGTCTACGAGCAGTACTTC
NA | TRBJ2-7 | TRBD2 | TRBV7-6 | CASSSTSGRGSYEQYF | TGTGCCAGCAGCTCAACAAGCGGGAGAGGGTCCTACGAGCAGTACTTC
NA | TRBJ1-1 | NA | TRBV5-1 | CASRAGEGISRAFF | TGCGCCAGCAGGGCCGGGGAGGGAATCTCCAGGGCTTTCTTT
NA | TRBJ2-7 | NA | TRBV21-1 | CASSKDRAGYEQYF | TGTGCCAGCAGCAAGGACAGGGCCGGCTACGAGCAGTACTTC
NA | TRBJ2-7 | TRBD1 | TRBV6-5 | CASSYGTGGEQYF | TGTGCCAGCAGTTACGGGACAGGGGGCGAGCAGTACTTC
NA | TRBJ2-7 | NA | TRBV5-8 | CASKWGVRYEQYF | TGTGCCAGCAAATGGGGGGTTCGGTACGAGCAGTACTTC